This TCR beta chain was recovered during a study of blood T cells in healthy people across ages. Primed by a sample-barcoded 5' primer and a J-beta primer mix, a second PCR proceeded for roughly 6 to 12 cycles. MiXCR was run by TCRdb on the 5' RACE reads, yielding one entry per CDR3 protein. The profile shows about 680,000 distinct CDR3 sequences, around 49% of them singletons. J gave up 8 bases and V 3 bases, and 12 bases lay outside the gene matches. This CDR3 region has 16 residues. Germline CDR1 is LNHNV and CDR2 is YYDKDF (reference sequence). The specimen was blood. This chain links TRBV15 with TRBJ2-1, with 8 positions matching TRBD1. The sequence came from a woman aged 55-69 years in good health. CDR3 coding DNA: TGTGCCACCAGCAGCCTGGCAGGGGGCGACCTTTATGAGCAGTTCTTC. Its protein is CATSSLAGGDLYEQFF.